The source of this TCR beta chain is a study of early T cells in non-severe SARS-CoV-2 infection. Background on the study: The study sequenced bulk RNA from unsorted whole blood, with chains unpaired. Study-level results: The matching step, a VDJdb search, favored anti-spike CD8 responses and missed private and CD4 specificities.

Via MiXCR, TCRdb re-called the 5' RACE reads, giving one row per CDR3 protein. The sample contains about 69,000 distinct CDR3 sequences, 9.5% of which appear only once. This clonotype was picked up a small number of times. Its target is unknown. The junction departs from germline at one end; a sequencing error may be responsible. Germline loops: CDR1 SEHNR, CDR2 FQNEAQ (reference sequence). The CDR3 has 14 amino acids. The chain combines TRBV7-9 with TRBJ1-4, with 7 bases lining up with TRBD1. Sample: whole blood. This sequence originates from an adult who was a healthcare worker with PCR-confirmed SARS-CoV-2 infection or an uninfected control (not recorded which). CDR3 loop: CVSSPGQSNEKLFF. The CDR3 DNA follows: TGTGTCAGCAGCCCGGGACAGAGCAATGAAAAACTGTTTTTT.